A selection of T cell receptor beta chains follows, all from one sample in a study of T cell responses to AZD1222 COVID-19 vaccine. Clones were read by immunoSEQ multiplex PCR, and TCRdb kept only the in-frame ones, dropping some. The sample has 100,000 to 150,000 clones, approximately 85% seen once. Source: peripheral blood, taken 28 days after the second AZD1222 dose. The receptors stem from an adult who received the AZD1222 COVID-19 vaccine. Each CDR3 is given with its conserved first and last residue. A D gene is named only where the DNA matches it firmly. Clone size is stated in some rows and not others, as once, few, many or a class when expanded.

j_call	clone_size	v_call	d_call	cdr3_nt	cdr3_aa
TRBJ1-5	-	TRBV9	-	TGTGCCAGCAGCGTAGGAGTTAATAGCAATCAGCCCCAGCATTTT	CASSVGVNSNQPQHF
TRBJ1-1	-	TRBV30	-	TGTGCCTGGAGTAAACAGGGCATGAACACTGAAGCTTTCTTT	CAWSKQGMNTEAFF
TRBJ1-5	-	TRBV29-1	-	TGCAGCGCTGTGGTCGCATCCACCCTAGGGGGGTATCAGCCCCAGCATTTT	CSAVVASTLGGYQPQHF
TRBJ2-5	-	TRBV6-5	-	TGTGCCAGCAGTAGCGACGGGATTCGACAAGAGACCCAGTACTTC	CASSSDGIRQETQYF
TRBJ1-1	-	TRBV6-6	TRBD1	TGTGCCAGCAGTTACTCGGGGACAGGGGCTGAAGCTTTCTTT	CASSYSGTGAEAFF
TRBJ2-1	-	TRBV6-4	TRBD1	TGTGCCAGCAGTGGACAGGGGGGCGATGAGCAGTTCTTC	CASSGQGGDEQFF
TRBJ1-5	-	TRBV3-1/TRBV3-2	TRBD1	TGTGCCAGCAGCCGCGGACAGGGCGATCAGCCCCAGCATTTT	CASSRGQGDQPQHF
TRBJ1-6	-	TRBV7-6	-	TGTGCCAGCAGCTCATACTATTCACCCCTCCACTTT	CASSSYYSPLHF
TRBJ1-1	-	TRBV9	-	TGTGCCAGCAGCGTTCGGCTTTTGAACACTGAAGCTTTCTTT	CASSVRLLNTEAFF
TRBJ1-2	-	TRBV29-1	-	TGCAGCGTTGAGGCCCCGGGCAGAGGGGGACGATATGGCTACACCTTC	CSVEAPGRGGRYGYTF
TRBJ2-5	-	TRBV5-1	TRBD1	TGCGCCAGCAGCTCCTGGACAGGGTTTGAGACCCAGTACTTC	CASSSWTGFETQYF
TRBJ2-7	-	TRBV28	-	TGTGCCAGCAGTTTCGGGGTCCACTACGAGCAGTACTTC	CASSFGVHYEQYF
TRBJ2-2	-	TRBV5-4	TRBD1	TGTGCCAGCAGCTCCGACAGGGGGCAGGGCACCGGGGAGCTGTTTTTT	CASSSDRGQGTGELFF
TRBJ1-4	-	TRBV4-1	-	TGCGCCAGCAGCCAAGAGGTTCTCTTTAATGAAAAACTGTTTTTT	CASSQEVLFNEKLFF
TRBJ2-2	-	TRBV11-2	-	TGTGCCAGCAGCTTCATGAACACCGGGGAGCTGTTTTTT	CASSFMNTGELFF
TRBJ2-2	-	TRBV12-3/TRBV12-4	-	TGTGCCAGCATGACCCCCGGGAAGCTGTTTTTT	CASMTPGKLFF
TRBJ1-2	-	TRBV5-4	-	TGTGCCAGCAGTTCAGTACAGCCTGTCTATGGCTACACCTTC	CASSSVQPVYGYTF
TRBJ1-2	-	TRBV2	TRBD1	TGTGCCAGCAGGACAGGGGGCTATGGCTACACCTTC	CASRTGGYGYTF
TRBJ2-4	-	TRBV18	-	TGTGCCAGCTCACCACCGGGGCAGAGAAACATTCAGTACTTC	CASSPPGQRNIQYF
TRBJ1-1	-	TRBV19	-	TGTGCCAGCAAAACAGGGTGGGAAAGAAACACTGAAGCTTTCTTT	CASKTGWERNTEAFF
TRBJ2-2	-	TRBV3-1/TRBV3-2	-	TGTGCCAGCAGCCAAGCTCAAGCTTCGAACACCGGGGAGCTGTTTTTT	CASSQAQASNTGELFF
TRBJ1-6	-	TRBV5-1	-	TGCGCCAGCAGCGTAGGACGTCTTAATTCACCCCTCCACTTT	CASSVGRLNSPLHF
TRBJ1-4	-	TRBV15	-	TGTGCCACCAGCAGAGGGGAGAGTGAAAAACTGTTTTTT	CATSRGESEKLFF
TRBJ2-7	once	TRBV11-2	-	TGTGCCAGCAGCTTAAGTCAGACGTACGAGCAGTACTTC	CASSLSQTYEQYF
TRBJ1-5	-	TRBV3-1/TRBV3-2	-	TGTGCCAGCAGCCAAGATGGGGCCCAGGGGCCCCAGCATTTT	CASSQDGAQGPQHF
TRBJ1-1	-	TRBV7-2	TRBD1	TGTGCCAGCAGCTTAGACCAGGGGGGAGCTTTCTTT	CASSLDQGGAFF
TRBJ1-6	-	TRBV6-6	TRBD1	TGTGCCAGCCAGAGGACAGGGGGCAATTCACCCCTCCACTTT	CASQRTGGNSPLHF
TRBJ2-1	-	TRBV24-1	-	TGTGCCACCAGTGACCCTGTAAATGTCTACAATGAGCAGTTCTTC	CATSDPVNVYNEQFF
TRBJ2-3	-	TRBV5-1	-	TGCGCCAGCAGCTCTCTCGGGGAGAGCACAGATACGCAGTATTTT	CASSSLGESTDTQYF
TRBJ2-3	-	TRBV2	-	TGTGCCAGCAGTGGCCGTGTTGGGGGGACAGATACGCAGTATTTT	CASSGRVGGTDTQYF
TRBJ2-5	-	TRBV5-1	-	TGCGCCAGCAGCCCAGGGATAGGGGGGCAAGAGACCCAGTACTTC	CASSPGIGGQETQYF
TRBJ2-3	few	TRBV7-9	-	TGTGCCAGCAGCTTAAGGGCGGGTGCTGCACATACGCAGTATTTT	CASSLRAGAAHTQYF
TRBJ1-1	-	TRBV3-1/TRBV3-2	-	TGTGCCAGCAGCCTCGGTACTGAAGCTTTCTTT	CASSLGTEAFF
TRBJ2-7	-	TRBV10-2	-	TGCGCCAGCGGGCGGGCGGAGGCCTACGAGCAGTACTTC	CASGRAEAYEQYF
TRBJ1-5	few	TRBV28	-	TGTGCCAGCACCTCCAGTTTTAGCAATCAGCCCCAGCATTTT	CASTSSFSNQPQHF
TRBJ2-2	few	TRBV11-3	TRBD1	TGTGCCAGCAGCAAACTACAGGGGTCGGGCGGGGAGCTGTTTTTT	CASSKLQGSGGELFF
TRBJ1-1	-	TRBV5-1	TRBD1	TGCGCCAGCAGCTTGACAGGGGCGGGCACTGAAGCTTTCTTT	CASSLTGAGTEAFF
TRBJ1-6	-	TRBV3-1/TRBV3-2	-	TGTGCCAGCAGCCAAGATGGCGGTGCGGGAAGCTCCTATAATTCACCCCTCCACTTT	CASSQDGGAGSSYNSPLHF
TRBJ1-2	-	TRBV18	TRBD1	TGTGCCAGCTCACCTGACAGGGGCCGGATAAGCTACACCTTC	CASSPDRGRISYTF
TRBJ2-7	-	TRBV6-5	TRBD1	TGTGCCAGCAGCCTGGACAGGGAGTACGAGCAGTACTTC	CASSLDREYEQYF
TRBJ2-4	-	TRBV12-3/TRBV12-4	TRBD1	TGTGCCAGCACCTGGGACAGGGGGGACATTCAGTACTTC	CASTWDRGDIQYF
TRBJ1-5	-	TRBV19	-	TGTGCCACCTCTAGAAATAGCAATCAGCCCCAGCATTTT	CATSRNSNQPQHF
TRBJ2-1	-	TRBV27	-	TGTGCCAGCAGAACCTACAATGAGCAGTTCTTC	CASRTYNEQFF
TRBJ1-2	-	TRBV15	TRBD1	TGTGCCACCAGCACGAACAGGGGCTTGAACTATGGCTACACCTTC	CATSTNRGLNYGYTF